This TCR beta chain was sequenced during a study of T cell responses to AZD1222 COVID-19 vaccine (dated by TCRdb to the early 2020s). General notes on the study: AZD1222 recipients given second doses at about 4 weeks or at about 12 weeks were pooled, since spike-specific TCR depth and breadth were not found to differ between the two schedules. TCR sequencing covered over 230 trial participants: 207 given two doses of AZD1222 and approximately 26 given two doses of MenACWY control vaccine. Enrollment into the trials was organized by age into subgroups of 18-55, 56-69 and 70-plus years, and those subgroups contained roughly 140, 27 and 60 TCR-sequenced participants, respectively. What the work shows at the level of the full study, not this receptor alone: Participants were mostly white British and included more females than males, and it was suggested by the authors that clonal diversity may have been underestimated. No day 14 peak-response samples were available, so repertoires were characterized only after the peak T cell response. Conclusions about previously exposed vaccinees are limited, since just 6 or 7 AZD1222 recipients were seropositive for SARS-CoV-2 at baseline. A significant rise in spike-specific TCR breadth and depth was observed after two AZD1222 doses relative to day 0 and relative to MenACWY recipients. The 56-69-year group was small, and its depth increase did not reach significance, likely because of low power. CD4 TCRs associated with the vaccine covered the entire spike protein, and the dominant responses were in regions 160-218 and 743-854. Reportedly, almost half of the unique spike-specific TCRs recognized epitopes lying outside the regions that are mutated in the B.1.351 and B.1.1.7 variants.

The time point label corresponds to: baseline before first vaccination. Samples from vaccinated people were obtained from the UK trials COV001 and COV002, which included a single-blind randomized controlled phase 2/3 trial of AZD1222 (ChAdOx1 nCoV-19) in healthy adults. Trial participant PBMC samples were collected at day 0 and day 28 after the second dose for TCRbeta chain sequencing. A word on this clone: Its target antigen remains unknown. No base qualities exist here, and no much larger clone lies one base off it.

The CDR3 regions of human TCRbeta chains were analyzed by immunosequencing. The study's processing was this. TCRs in the repertoires were compared against a reference library of SARS-CoV-2-specific TCRs that had been generated with the MIRA antigen-specificity platform. Breadth was defined as the fraction of unique TCRs that were SARS-CoV-2-associated, and depth was defined as the fraction of total T cells that were SARS-CoV-2-associated. Using the MIRA data, every spike-specific TCR was mapped to the spike region that the TCR reacted to and assigned to either a CD4 or a CD8 class. Log10-transformed breadth and depth values were compared by one-way ANOVA with Sidak's multiple comparisons tests. TCRdb provides this immuneACCESS table in a form limited to in-frame rearrangements. Some clones are lacking; in checked studies, under half of them reflect an unresolved V gene, and why the rest are absent is not known. V, J and clone size reflect that table, while D and trimming were determined from the DNA. The sample table contains roughly 110,000 clones; only one count was recorded for about 87% of them. The ten largest clonotypes hold around 12% of the sample.

V lost 0 bases and J lost 1 base; the stretch between them is 9 bases long. The CDR3, from cysteine to phenylalanine, totals 15 residues. The kept DNA is CDR3 alone, 45 bases in frame from the first base. CDR1 is given as MNHEY and CDR2 as SVGEGT, both from the germline V gene. The chain couples TRBV6-2 or TRBV6-3 to TRBJ1-1; TRBD1 is a possible D gene, resting on 5 matching bases. The sequence came from an adult in good health. Specimen: peripheral blood, collected on day 0 of AZD1222 vaccination. The CDR3 region: CASSYSGVQNTEAFF. Here is the DNA: TGTGCCAGCAGTTACTCGGGGGTCCAGAACACTGAAGCTTTCTTT.